One sample yielded the 18 T cell receptor beta chains listed below, sequenced in a study of T cell clonality in common variable immunodeficiency. Broader study findings: In common variable immunodeficiency, TCR beta chains reportedly carried fewer deletions and N-nucleotide insertions.

The method was immunoSEQ multiplex PCR; TCRdb's version includes in-frame clones alone and lacks a portion of them. Sampling found about 20,000 clones, none seen once. These receptors' antigens are unknown. Sequenced: peripheral blood mononuclear cells. Every receptor here comes from a human donor with common variable immunodeficiency.

This clone was picked up a small number of times. The read gets to within 3 residues of the CDR3 end, and the germline J gene fills in the rest. The chain recombines TRBV23-1 with TRBJ1-5; 7 positions agree with TRBD1. TRBV23-1 is an open reading frame whose function is uncertain. This CDR3 is built from 16 residues. V lost 3 bases, J lost 7 bases, and 12 bases stayed unmatched. This chain's CDR3 is CASSHLQGNRPQPQHF. CDR3 DNA (partial): TGCGCCAGCAGTCACCTACAGGGGAATAGACCACAGCCC.

This clone occurred a few times. The read comes to an end 3 residues before the CDR3 does, leaving the germline J gene to fill in the end. This chain uses TRBV7-9 with TRBJ2-5; perhaps TRBD1 as D (5 bases). V lost 4 bases and J 2 bases, leaving 11 bases between the germline ends. This CDR3 comprises 14 residues. CDR1 is SEHNR, CDR2 FQNEAQ, per germline (reference sequence). CDR3: CASSSRVGQETQYF. CDR3 bases read: TGTGCCAGCAGCTCCAGGGTCGGGCAAGAGACC.

About this clone itself: The read finishes 3 residues shy of the CDR3 end, and the germline J gene is used to complete it. The chain recombines TRBV19 with TRBJ2-3; weak D call: TRBD2 (5 bases). CDR3 length: 12 amino acids. CDR1 and CDR2 from the germline V gene are LNHDA and SQIVND (reference sequence). Trimming cost V 5 bases and J 6 bases, with 9 bases left between them. The CDR3 protein is CASSRAGDTQYF. The CDR3 DNA, read in part, is TGTGCCAGTAGTCGGGCGGGCGATACG.

About this clone: The read ends 3 residues before the CDR3 terminus; that terminus is restored from the germline J gene. V usage is TRBV11-3 and J usage is TRBJ2-5; D might be TRBD2 (5 bases). Germline V gene sequence: CDR1 SGHNT, CDR2 YENEEA. The V and J ends lost 5 bases and 2 bases respectively, with 9 bases between them. CDR3 size: 13 residues. The CDR3 region is CASSRGLQETQYF. Incomplete CDR3 DNA: TGTGCCAGCAGCAGAGGGCTACAAGAGACC.

With respect to this clone: The read falls 3 residues short of the CDR3 end, and the missing part is taken from the germline J gene. This chain links TRBV19 with TRBJ2-3; 9 positions agree with TRBD2. Germline values: CDR1 LNHDA, CDR2 SQIVND (reference sequence). V shed 7 bases and J 6 bases; nucleotides not matched to a gene: 11. This CDR3 comprises 15 residues. The covered CDR3 bases are TGTGCCAGTACCGACCTAGCGGGGTTCGGGGATACG. Amino acids: CASTDLAGFGDT. The full CDR3 is CASTDLAGFGDTQYF.

With respect to this clone: Read coverage stops 3 residues before the CDR3 terminus; the germline J gene supplies the remainder. This chain links TRBV18 with TRBJ2-1; 7 nucleotides line up with TRBD2. This CDR3 has 17 residues. Germline V lookup: CDR1 KGHSH, CDR2 LQKENI. V lost 1 base, J lost 3 bases, and 9 bases stayed unmatched. The CDR3 reads CASSPQSPLADYNEQFF. The sequenced CDR3 bases are TGTGCCAGCTCACCACAATCCCCGCTAGCGGACTACAATGAG.

Worth noting for this clone: The read gets to within 3 residues of the CDR3 end, and the germline J gene fills in the rest. The chain employs TRBV19 and TRBJ2-3; 7 positions agree with TRBD1. Per the germline V gene, CDR1 is LNHDA and CDR2 is SQIVND (reference sequence). The CDR3 covers 16 residues. The V and J ends lost 4 bases and 1 base, in that order; junction bases with no gene match: 8. Incomplete CDR3 DNA: TGTGCCAGTAGTAGCATAGACAGGGCCCGCACAGATACG. Protein sequence: CASSSIDRARTDT. The whole CDR3 protein reads CASSSIDRARTDTQYF.

Notes on this clone: Read data end 3 residues before the CDR3 end; the end is taken from the germline J gene. V gene TRBV18 combines with J gene TRBJ2-5, with a possible D match to TRBD2 (5 bases). Trimming removed 5 bases from V and 5 bases from J, with 12 bases in between. Germline CDR1 is KGHSH and CDR2 is LQKENI. The length of the CDR3 is 13 residues. This chain's CDR3 is CASSLLVGETQYF. The sequenced part of the CDR3 DNA is TGTGCCAGCTCATTACTAGTCGGGGAGACC.

This clone has only a few counts. The CDR3 goes on 3 residues after the read ends, and that part is filled in from the germline J gene. This rearrangement joins TRBV7-9 to TRBJ2-1; 10 bases line up with TRBD2. The germline V gene has CDR1 SEHNR and CDR2 FQNEAQ (reference sequence). The CDR3 runs to 15 residues. V trimming: 1 base; J trimming: 7 bases; junction bases outside the gene matches: 4. The chain's CDR3 is CASSLVSSGGNEQFF. The DNA read from the CDR3 is TGTGCCAGCAGCTTAGTGTCTAGCGGGGGAAATGAG.

This clone turned up a few times. Read sequence stops 3 residues before the CDR3 end, and the germline J gene provides the missing end. The chain links TRBV30 to TRBJ2-7; the match to TRBD1 covers 8 bases. Germline trimming cut 7 bases from V and 4 bases from J; bases unmatched to any gene: 15. Looked up from germline, CDR1 is GTSNPN and CDR2 is SVGIG (reference sequence). This CDR3 has 15 amino acids. The CDR3 region is CASIRQDRVVYEQYF. CDR3 bases read: TGTGCCTCCATTAGACAGGACAGGGTAGTATACGAG.

This clone was recorded a few times. Read data end 3 residues before the CDR3 end; the end is taken from the germline J gene. V and J are TRBV7-6 and TRBJ2-5; 10 bases are a match to TRBD2. J gave up 4 bases and V 5 bases, and 10 bases lay outside the gene matches. The CDR3 extends over 16 amino acids. CDR1 is SGHVS, CDR2 FNYEAQ, per germline. The CDR3: CASSLTASGGPETQYF. The sequenced CDR3 bases are TGTGCCAGCAGCCTAACGGCTAGCGGGGGTCCAGAGACC.

There are a few counts of this clone. The read ends 3 residues shy of where the CDR3 ends; the end is completed using the germline J gene. V and J are TRBV6-1 and TRBJ2-2; 8 bases are a match to TRBD1. CDR1 is MNHNS and CDR2 is SASEGT in the germline V gene. The CDR3 consists of 15 residues. J lost 5 bases, V lost 3 bases, and 5 bases had no gene match. The CDR3 reads CASSEDRVRTGELFF. The sequenced part of the CDR3 DNA is TGTGCCAGCAGTGAGGACAGGGTTCGTACCGGGGAG.

This clone has a count of ten or more. The sequence runs out 3 residues before the end of the CDR3; the remainder is reconstructed from the germline J gene. The chain is built from TRBV29-1 and TRBJ1-1, with 8 bases lining up with TRBD1. Germline V lookup: CDR1 SQVTM, CDR2 ANQGSEA. This CDR3 comprises 11 residues. The CDR3 spells CSGYRGYEAFF. The sequenced part of the CDR3 DNA is TGCAGCGGGTACAGGGGGTACGAA.

This clone was observed a few times. The CDR3 end is not reached by the read, which stops 3 residues before it; the germline J gene fills it in. The chain couples TRBV7-9 to TRBJ2-7, with unresolved D. CDR1 SEHNR and CDR2 FQNEAQ come from the germline V gene (reference sequence). Trimming shortened V by 2 bases and J by 2 bases, and 10 bases separated the two germline ends. The CDR3 covers 14 residues. Incomplete CDR3 DNA: TGTGCCAGCAGCTTAACAGATGGCCCCTACGAG. Residues: CASSLTDGPYE. The full CDR3 protein is CASSLTDGPYEQYF. The variable domain in full, completed from reference TRBV7-9 and TRBJ2-7, reads DTGVSQNPRHKITKRGQNVTFRCDPISEHNRLYWYRQTLGQGPEFLTYFQNEAQLEKSRLLSDRFSAERPKGSFSTLEIQRTEQGDSAMYLCASSLTDGPYEQYFGPGTRLTVT.

This clone was observed a handful of times. The read finishes 3 residues shy of the CDR3 end, and the germline J gene is used to complete it. The chain combines TRBV7-9 with TRBJ1-2; TRBD1 agrees at 8 bases. The CDR3 runs 15 residues. With V trimmed by 5 bases and J by 5 bases, 10 bases remained unmatched. The germline V gene has CDR1 SEHNR and CDR2 FQNEAQ (reference sequence). The sequenced part of the CDR3 DNA is TGTGCCAGCAGCCCCAGGACAGGGAGGGGGTATGGC. Protein sequence: CASSPRTGRGYG. The CDR3 in full is CASSPRTGRGYGYTF. The entire variable domain, with the rest obtained from reference TRBV7-9 and TRBJ1-2, is as follows: DTGVSQNPRHKITKRGQNVTFRCDPISEHNRLYWYRQTLGQGPEFLTYFQNEAQLEKSRLLSDRFSAERPKGSFSTLEIQRTEQGDSAMYLCASSPRTGRGYGYTFGSGTRLTVV.

On this clone: The missing CDR3 end, 3 residues past where the read stops, is filled in from the germline J gene. V usage is TRBV7-9 and J usage is TRBJ2-1, with 11 bases matching TRBD2. Germline V gene sequence: CDR1 SEHNR, CDR2 FQNEAQ (reference sequence). The CDR3 length is 15 residues. V lost 7 bases to trimming and J lost 5 bases; unmatched junction nucleotides: 7. Incomplete CDR3 DNA: TGTGCCAGCACCCCAGGGACTAGCGGTAACAATGAG. It yields the protein CASTPGTSGNNE. In full, the CDR3 is CASTPGTSGNNEQFF.

This clone occurred a few times. The sequenced fragment ends 3 residues before the CDR3 boundary, so the rest is inferred from the germline J gene. The chain combines TRBV2 with TRBJ2-1; TRBD2 matches 7 bases. CDR1 SNHLY and CDR2 FYNNEI come from the germline V gene. The CDR3 is 14 residues long. The V gene end was trimmed by 3 bases and the J gene end by 1 base; junction bases not matched to a gene: 0. This CDR3 reads CASSEGGSYNEQFF. The CDR3 bases that were read are TGTGCCAGCAGTGAGGGGGGGTCCTACAATGAG.

This clone was counted only a few times. The read comes to an end 3 residues before the CDR3 does, leaving the germline J gene to fill in the end. V is TRBV2 and J is TRBJ2-2, with 12 bases that match TRBD2. Germline CDR1 SNHLY, CDR2 FYNNEI. With V trimmed by 8 bases and J by 0 bases, 7 bases remained unmatched. The CDR3 is 17 amino acids. CDR3 amino acids: CASAWASGRANTGELFF. The covered CDR3 bases are TGTGCCAGCGCTTGGGCTAGCGGGAGGGCGAACACCGGGGAG.